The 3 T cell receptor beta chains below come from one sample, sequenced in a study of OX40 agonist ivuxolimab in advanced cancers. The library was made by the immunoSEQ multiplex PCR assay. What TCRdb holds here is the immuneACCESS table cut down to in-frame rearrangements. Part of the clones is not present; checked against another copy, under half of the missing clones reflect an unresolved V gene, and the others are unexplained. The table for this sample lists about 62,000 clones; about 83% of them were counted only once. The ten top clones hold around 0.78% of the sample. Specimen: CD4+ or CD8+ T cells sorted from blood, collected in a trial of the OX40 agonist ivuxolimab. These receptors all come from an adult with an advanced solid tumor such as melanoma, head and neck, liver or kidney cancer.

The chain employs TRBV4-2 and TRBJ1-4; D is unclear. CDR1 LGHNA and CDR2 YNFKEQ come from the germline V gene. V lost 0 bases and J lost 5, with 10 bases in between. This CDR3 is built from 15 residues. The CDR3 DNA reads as TGTGCCAGCAGCCAAGAGCCAAGAGTAAATGAAAAACTGTTTTTT. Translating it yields CASSQEPRVNEKLFF.

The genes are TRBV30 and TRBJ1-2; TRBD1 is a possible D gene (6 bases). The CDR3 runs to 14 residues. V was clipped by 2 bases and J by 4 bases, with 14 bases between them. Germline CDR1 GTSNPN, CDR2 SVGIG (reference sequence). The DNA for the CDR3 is TGTGCCTGGAGTAGGGGGGGCGCGAGCTATGGCTACACCTTC. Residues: CAWSRGGASYGYTF.

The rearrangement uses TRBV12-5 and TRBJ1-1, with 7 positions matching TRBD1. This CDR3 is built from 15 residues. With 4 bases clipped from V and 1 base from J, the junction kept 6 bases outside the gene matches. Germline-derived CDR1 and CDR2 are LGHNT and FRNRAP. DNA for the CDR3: TGTGCTAGTGGTTCCAGGGACAGAGCGAACACTGAAGCTTTCTTT. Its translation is CASGSRDRANTEAFF.